Shown below are 24 T cell receptor beta chains from a single sample sequenced in a study of regulatory T cells in long-lasting Graves disease. Arm-PCR of CDR3 regions and iRepertoire HTBI primers were the basis on which TCR beta libraries were built. TCRdb used MiXCR to reprocess the multiplex PCR reads, holding one entry per CDR3 protein. The sample holds more than 400,000 distinct CDR3 sequences, about a sixth seen once. Documented time point: newly diagnosed GD, antithyroid drugs for less than 3 months. From RNA extracted from PBMCs, the TCR library was made. These sequences were also reported in another study, on T cells in Graves' hyperthyroidism and ophthalmopathy.

The sample here was peripheral blood mononuclear cells (PBMCs), taken at new diagnosis, from a patient treated with antithyroid drugs. Every receptor here comes from a woman aged 25 to 39 with Graves disease.

In its sample, this clonotype was seen many times. The J gene is TRBJ2-1, the V gene TRBV7-9, with D perhaps matching TRBD2 (5 bases). Germline-derived CDR1 and CDR2 are SEHNR and FQNEAQ (reference sequence). Trimming cost V 4 bases and J 5 bases, with 15 bases left between them. CDR3 size: 15 residues. The CDR3 DNA follows: TGTGCCAGCAGCTCCGGGATCCGCTTCGACAATGAGCAGTTCTTC. Translated, it gives CASSSGIRFDNEQFF.

This clonotype was observed at least ten times. The genes are TRBV25-1 and TRBJ2-3; maybe TRBD2 (5 bases). This CDR3 is 15 amino acids long. Germline CDR1 is MGHDK and CDR2 is SYGVNS. V lost 0 bases to trimming and J lost 2 bases, with 9 bases between them. For the CDR3, the DNA is TGTGCCAGCAGTGAATATCGGGGAATCACAGATACGCAGTATTTT. This codes for CASSEYRGITDTQYF.

This clonotype was seen repeatedly, ten times or more. The rearrangement uses TRBV30 and TRBJ1-1; no clear D gene. From germline, CDR1 is GTSNPN and CDR2 SVGIG (reference sequence). The length of the CDR3 is 14 residues. The V end lost 3 bases, the J end lost 1 base, and 12 bases lay between the germline ends. The CDR3 spells CAWSKNQKNTEAFF. The DNA of the CDR3 is TGTGCCTGGAGCAAAAATCAAAAGAACACTGAAGCTTTCTTT.

The chain carries TRBV11-2 and TRBJ2-7; tentatively, D is TRBD2 (5 bases). Germline CDR1 is SGHAT and CDR2 is FQNNGV. The CDR3 sequence is 18 residues long. Trimming removed 5 bases at V and 4 bases at J, with 27 bases between. CDR3 bases: TGTGCCAGCAGCCCGTCCTGGCGGGCGACAACTTTGGGATACGAGCAGTACTTC. Translation: CASSPSWRATTLGYEQYF.

This clonotype was seen just once. V gene TRBV15 combines with J gene TRBJ1-5, with 8 bases identical to TRBD1. J gave up 5 bases and V 4 bases, and 7 bases lay outside the gene matches. This CDR3 region has 15 residues. Germline-derived CDR1 and CDR2 are LNHNV and YYDKDF (reference sequence). The CDR3 DNA is TGTGCCACCAGCACAGGGGGCAGGAGCTATCAGCCCCAGCATTTT. As protein: CATSTGGRSYQPQHF. The variable domain in full, with the rest retrieved from reference TRBV15 and TRBJ1-5, is DAMVIQNPRYQVTQFGKPVTLSCSQTLNHNVMYWYQQKSSQAPKLLFHYYDKDFNNEADTPDNFQSRRPNTSFCFLDIRSPGLGDTAMYLCATSTGGRSYQPQHFGDGTRLSIL.

This clonotype occurred many times. The chain carries TRBV18 and TRBJ1-4; 8 nucleotides match TRBD1. CDR3 length: 15 amino acids. CDR1 is KGHSH and CDR2 is LQKENI in the germline V gene. Losses at the gene ends were 4 bases for V and 7 bases for J; bases not matched to a gene: 8. The CDR3 loop is CASSRGQGASEKLFF. CDR3 nucleotides: TGTGCCAGCTCACGAGGACAGGGAGCTAGTGAAAAACTGTTTTTT. The full variable domain, its missing parts supplied by reference TRBV18 and TRBJ1-4, is NAGVMQNPRHLVRRRGQEARLRCSPMKGHSHVYWYRQLPEEGLKFMVYLQKENIIDESGMPKERFSAEFPKEGPSILRIQQVVRGDSAAYFCASSRGQGASEKLFFGSGTQLSVL.

As to this clonotype: Given a much more abundant clone one base away, this may be a read error. The chain combines TRBV18 with TRBJ2-3; D is undetermined. Between the trimmed V and J ends, which lost 3 bases and 5 bases, there was a span of 18 bases. Germline values: CDR1 KGHSH, CDR2 LQKENI. There are 16 residues in the CDR3. The CDR3 coding sequence is TGTGCCAGCTCACCGCCTAGTAAGGTCGGAATAGATACGCAGTATTTT. It codes for CASSPPSKVGIDTQYF. Full variable domain (remainder filled in from reference TRBV18 and TRBJ2-3): NAGVMQNPRHLVRRRGQEARLRCSPMKGHSHVYWYRQLPEEGLKFMVYLQKENIIDESGMPKERFSAEFPKEGPSILRIQQVVRGDSAAYFCASSPPSKVGIDTQYFGPGTRLTVL.

The CDR3 sequence is CASIGQGSQYAAFF. CDR3 DNA sequence: TGTGCCAGCATTGGACAGGGGTCACAATATGCAGCTTTCTTT. The chain couples TRBV6-2 or TRBV6-3 to TRBJ1-1, with 9 positions matching TRBD1. The CDR3 extends over 14 amino acids. Germline trimming cut 7 bases from V and 10 bases from J; bases unmatched to any gene: 13. From germline, CDR1 is MNHEY and CDR2 SVGEGT.

This clonotype turned up a few times. The genes are TRBV14 and TRBJ2-3; D unclear. Germline V gene lookup returns CDR1 SGHDN and CDR2 FVKESK. This CDR3 region has 15 residues. V lost 0 bases and J 6 bases, leaving 13 bases between the germline ends. CDR3 in amino acids: CASSQERSSLDTQYF. The CDR3 nucleotides are TGTGCCAGCAGCCAAGAACGCTCATCCCTCGATACGCAGTATTTT.

This clonotype was counted at least ten times. The rearrangement uses TRBV7-9 and TRBJ2-1; D unresolved. V was trimmed by 5 bases and J by 0 bases, leaving 5 bases between them. CDR1 and CDR2 (germline): SEHNR, FQNEAQ (reference sequence). This CDR3 region has 13 residues. The CDR3 nucleotides are TGTGCCAGCAGCCCTACCTCCTACAATGAGCAGTTCTTC. Translated: CASSPTSYNEQFF.

The chain recombines TRBV29-1 with TRBJ2-3; D is uncertain. Germline V CDR1 and CDR2: SQVTM, ANQGSEA. This CDR3 has 13 residues. Trimming removed 5 bases at V and 4 bases at J, with 13 bases between. The CDR3 region is CSVRSLPADTQYF. For the CDR3, the DNA is TGCAGCGTTAGGTCCCTTCCCGCAGATACGCAGTATTTT.

This clonotype occurred many times. This sequence joins TRBV11-2 and TRBJ2-1, with 8 bases matching TRBD2. Looked up from germline, CDR1 is SGHAT and CDR2 is FQNNGV. This CDR3 comprises 15 residues. V lost 5 bases, J lost 3 bases, and 6 bases stayed unmatched. The CDR3 bases are TGTGCCAGCAGCCTATGGACTAGCAGCTACAATGAGCAGTTCTTC. As protein: CASSLWTSSYNEQFF.

This clonotype showed up just a few times. The germline gene is not matched at one end of the junction; a read error may be the cause. In DNA form, the CDR3 reads TGTGCCGGCAGTACAGCTAACTATGGCTACACCTTC. Protein product: CAGSTANYGYTF. V usage is TRBV28 and J usage is TRBJ1-2; D is unresolved. Germline assignment: CDR1 MDHEN and CDR2 SYDVKM. The CDR3 runs 12 residues.

Points on this clonotype: This may be a read error: a much more frequent sequence differs by one nucleotide. Written as DNA, the CDR3 is TGCAGTGCTAGAGACCTTGGCGGGACCTCCTACCAGCAGTACTTC. Residues: CSARDLGGTSYQQYF. The rearrangement links TRBV20-1 to TRBJ2-7; the D gene is possibly TRBD2 (6 bases). Germline V gene data show CDR1 as DFQATT and CDR2 as SNEGSKA (reference sequence). The length of the CDR3 is 15 residues.

At least ten counts were recorded for this clonotype. The J gene is TRBJ2-7, the V gene TRBV7-9; no definite D call. Germline-derived CDR1 and CDR2 are SEHNR and FQNEAQ (reference sequence). The CDR3 loop spans 11 amino acids. Trimming removed 7 bases at V and 3 bases at J, with 7 bases between. The chain's CDR3 is CASTENYEQYF. The CDR3 nucleotides are TGTGCCAGCACAGAGAACTACGAGCAGTACTTC.

Ten or more counts support this clonotype. The V and J genes are TRBV15 and TRBJ2-3; weak D call: TRBD2 (5 bases). The CDR3 has 13 amino acids. CDR1 and CDR2 from the germline V gene are LNHNV and YYDKDF (reference sequence). V lost 1 base and J lost 6, with 8 bases in between. The CDR3 loop reads CATSRVGEDTQYF. In nucleotides, the CDR3 is TGTGCCACCAGCAGAGTGGGAGAGGATACGCAGTATTTT.

The rearrangement links TRBV18 to TRBJ2-1; TRBD2 might be the D (5 bases). This CDR3 has 13 amino acids. V was pared by 5 bases and J by 5 bases, with 10 bases between. Germline V gene data show CDR1 as KGHSH and CDR2 as LQKENI. CDR3 DNA sequence: TGTGCCAGCTCAAAAGACGGGAACAATGAGCAGTTCTTC. It codes for CASSKDGNNEQFF.

Ten or more counts support this clonotype. V gene TRBV12-3 or TRBV12-4 combines with J gene TRBJ2-7; 11 bases are a match to TRBD1. J gave up 7 bases and V 3 bases, and 5 bases lay outside the gene matches. This CDR3 contains 14 residues. The CDR3 nucleotides are TGTGCCAGCAGTTTCGGACAGGGGGCTTGGGAGCAGTACTTC. Encoded protein: CASSFGQGAWEQYF.

This clonotype showed up many times. The chain has TRBV12-3 or TRBV12-4 and TRBJ1-1; 7 bases align to TRBD1. J lost 3 bases, V lost 8 bases, and 9 bases had no gene match. This CDR3 spans 14 amino acids. The CDR3 DNA is TGTGCCAGCGGTAGACAGGGCGGGGACACTGAAGCTTTCTTT. Protein: CASGRQGGDTEAFF.

This clonotype was detected only a few times. This likely comes from a read error, as the CDR3 has no conserved phenylalanine or tryptophan at its end. CDR3 region: CASSLARYRTQKPYEQYL. The CDR3 DNA reads as TGTGCCAGCAGCTTAGCCAGATACAGGACGCAAAAACCCTACGAGCAGTACCTC. The V gene is TRBV11-2, the J gene TRBJ2-7; perhaps TRBD1 as D (5 bases). The CDR3 totals 18 residues. The ends were cut back, 1 base at V and 2 bases at J, with 21 bases in the middle. Per germline, CDR1 SGHAT and CDR2 FQNNGV.

This clonotype was seen only a few times. The rearrangement links TRBV28 to TRBJ2-7; D is ambiguous. CDR1 MDHEN and CDR2 SYDVKM come from the germline V gene. The CDR3 extends over 13 amino acids. V shed 7 bases and J shed 5 bases, with 15 bases lying between them. This CDR3 reads CASTPANPHEQYF. The CDR3 DNA reads as TGTGCCAGCACTCCAGCGAACCCCCACGAGCAGTACTTC.

Of note for this clonotype: The junction differs from germline at one of its ends, possibly a read error. V gene TRBV6-1 combines with J gene TRBJ2-7, with 8 positions matching TRBD2. CDR1 and CDR2 from the germline V gene are MNHNS and SASEGT. The CDR3 has 13 amino acids. The CDR3 spells CATYSGTKNERYF. The DNA for the CDR3 is TGTGCCACTTATAGCGGGACTAAAAACGAGCGGTACTTC.

In this sample, this clonotype turned up many times. This sequence joins TRBV7-2 and TRBJ2-1; tentative D call: TRBD1 (6 bases). The CDR3 spans 13 residues. CDR1 SGHTA and CDR2 FQGNSA come from the germline V gene. V lost 5 bases and J 6 bases, leaving 11 bases between the germline ends. CDR3 nucleotide sequence: TGTGCCAGCAGCCGTGGGACACGCAATGAGCAGTTCTTC. The encoded protein is CASSRGTRNEQFF.

This clonotype was counted ten times or more. The chain is built from TRBV28 and TRBJ1-1; 7 nucleotides line up with TRBD1. The CDR3 runs to 13 residues. Germline loops: CDR1 MDHEN, CDR2 SYDVKM. The V segment lost 6 bases and the J segment 5 bases; nucleotides outside the gene matches: 6. CDR3 bases: TGTGCCAGCAGCATCACAGGGGAAACTGAAGCTTTCTTT. It is translated as CASSITGETEAFF. Complete variable domain (other parts from reference TRBV28 and TRBJ1-1): DVKVTQSSRYLVKRTGEKVFLECVQDMDHENMFWYRQDPGLGLRLIYFSYDVKMKEKGDIPEGYSVSREKKERFSLILESASTNQTSMYLCASSITGETEAFFGQGTRLTVV.